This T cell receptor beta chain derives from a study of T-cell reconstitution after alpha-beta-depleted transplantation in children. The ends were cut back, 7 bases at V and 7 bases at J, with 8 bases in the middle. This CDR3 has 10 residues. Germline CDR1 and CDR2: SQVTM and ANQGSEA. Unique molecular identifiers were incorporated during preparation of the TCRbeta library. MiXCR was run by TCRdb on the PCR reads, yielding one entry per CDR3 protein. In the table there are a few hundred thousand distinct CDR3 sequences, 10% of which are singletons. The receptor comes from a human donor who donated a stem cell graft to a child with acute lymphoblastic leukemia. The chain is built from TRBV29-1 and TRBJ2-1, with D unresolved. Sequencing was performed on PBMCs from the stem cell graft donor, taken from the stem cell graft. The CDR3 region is CSAHGNEQFF. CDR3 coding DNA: TGCAGCGCTCATGGGAATGAGCAGTTCTTC.